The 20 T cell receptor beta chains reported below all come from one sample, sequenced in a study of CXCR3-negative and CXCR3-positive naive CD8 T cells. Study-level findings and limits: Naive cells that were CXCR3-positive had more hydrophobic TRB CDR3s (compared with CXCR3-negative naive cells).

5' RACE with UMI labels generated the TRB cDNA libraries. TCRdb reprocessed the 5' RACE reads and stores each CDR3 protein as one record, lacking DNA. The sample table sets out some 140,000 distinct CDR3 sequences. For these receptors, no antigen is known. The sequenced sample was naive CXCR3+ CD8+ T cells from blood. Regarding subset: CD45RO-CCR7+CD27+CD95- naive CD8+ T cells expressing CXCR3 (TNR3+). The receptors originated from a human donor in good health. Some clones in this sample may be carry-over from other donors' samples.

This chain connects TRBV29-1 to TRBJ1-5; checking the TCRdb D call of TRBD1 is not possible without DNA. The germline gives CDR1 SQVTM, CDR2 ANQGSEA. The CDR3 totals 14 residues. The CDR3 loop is CSVDTGVGNQPQHF.

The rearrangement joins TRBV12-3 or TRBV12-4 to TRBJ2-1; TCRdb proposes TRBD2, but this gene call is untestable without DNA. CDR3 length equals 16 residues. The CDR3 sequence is CASSFLLAGEVHEQFF.

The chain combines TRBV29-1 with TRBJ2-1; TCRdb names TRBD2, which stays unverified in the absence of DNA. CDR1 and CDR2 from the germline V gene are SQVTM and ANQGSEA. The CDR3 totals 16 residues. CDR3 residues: CSVEVGSGNNYNEQFF.

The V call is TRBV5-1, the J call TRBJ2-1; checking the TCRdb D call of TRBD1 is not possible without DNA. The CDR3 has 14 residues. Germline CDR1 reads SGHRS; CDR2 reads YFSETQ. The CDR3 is CASSLYRGHNEQFF. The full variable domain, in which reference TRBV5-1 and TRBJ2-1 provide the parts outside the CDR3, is KAGVTQTPRYLIKTRGQQVTLSCSPISGHRSVSWYQQTPGQGLQFLFEYFSETQRNKGNFPGRFSGRQFSNSRSEMNVSTLELGDSALYLCASSLYRGHNEQFFGPGTRLTVL.

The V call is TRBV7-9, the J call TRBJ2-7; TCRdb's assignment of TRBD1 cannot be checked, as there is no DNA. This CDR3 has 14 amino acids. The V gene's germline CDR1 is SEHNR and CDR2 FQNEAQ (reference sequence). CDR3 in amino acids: CASSLQGSGNEQYF.

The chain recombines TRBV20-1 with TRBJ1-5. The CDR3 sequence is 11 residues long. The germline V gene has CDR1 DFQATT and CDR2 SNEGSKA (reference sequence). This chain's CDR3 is CSAPFGQPQHF.

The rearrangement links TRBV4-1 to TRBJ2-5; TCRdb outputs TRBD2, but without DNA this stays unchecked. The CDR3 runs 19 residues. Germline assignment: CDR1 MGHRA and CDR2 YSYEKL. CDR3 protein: CASSQEEGLAGGQQETQYF.

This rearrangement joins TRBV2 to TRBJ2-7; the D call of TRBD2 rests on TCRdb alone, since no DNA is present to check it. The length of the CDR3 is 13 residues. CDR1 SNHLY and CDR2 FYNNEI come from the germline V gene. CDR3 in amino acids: CASRGGRGYEQYF.

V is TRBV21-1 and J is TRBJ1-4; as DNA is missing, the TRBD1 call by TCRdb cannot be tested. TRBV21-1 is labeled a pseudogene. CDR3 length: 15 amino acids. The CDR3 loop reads CASSKDDRINEKLFF.

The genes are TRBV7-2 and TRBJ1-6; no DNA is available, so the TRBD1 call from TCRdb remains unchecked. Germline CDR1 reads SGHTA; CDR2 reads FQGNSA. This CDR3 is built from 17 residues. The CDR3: CASSTYRGGGYNSPLHF.

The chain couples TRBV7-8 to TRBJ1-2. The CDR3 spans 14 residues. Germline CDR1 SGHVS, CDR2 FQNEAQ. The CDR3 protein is CASSPETGNYGYTF.

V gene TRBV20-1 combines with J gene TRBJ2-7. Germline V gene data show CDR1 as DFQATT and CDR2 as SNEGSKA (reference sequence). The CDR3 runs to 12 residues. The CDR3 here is CSASRGFYEQYF.

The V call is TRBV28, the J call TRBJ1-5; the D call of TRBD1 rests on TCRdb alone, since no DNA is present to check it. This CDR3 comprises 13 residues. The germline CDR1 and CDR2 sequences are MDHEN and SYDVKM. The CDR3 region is CASSPPGNQPQHF.

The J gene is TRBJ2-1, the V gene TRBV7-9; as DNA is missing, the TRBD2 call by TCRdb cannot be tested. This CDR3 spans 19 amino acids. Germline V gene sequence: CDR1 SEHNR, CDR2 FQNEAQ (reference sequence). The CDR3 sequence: CASSQKRTSGGGYYNEQFF.

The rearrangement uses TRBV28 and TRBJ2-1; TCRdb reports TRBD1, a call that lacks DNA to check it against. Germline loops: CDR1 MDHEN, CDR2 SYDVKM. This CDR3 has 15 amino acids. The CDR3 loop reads CASSPGTGGHNEQFF.

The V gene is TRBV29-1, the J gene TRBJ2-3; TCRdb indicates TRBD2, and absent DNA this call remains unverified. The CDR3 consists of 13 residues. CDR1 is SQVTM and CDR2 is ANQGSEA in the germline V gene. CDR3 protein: CSGEVGDTDTQYF.

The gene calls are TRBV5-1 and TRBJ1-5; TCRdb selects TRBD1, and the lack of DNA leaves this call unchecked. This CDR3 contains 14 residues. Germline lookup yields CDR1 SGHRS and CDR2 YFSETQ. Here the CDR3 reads CASSPDRGLQPQHF.

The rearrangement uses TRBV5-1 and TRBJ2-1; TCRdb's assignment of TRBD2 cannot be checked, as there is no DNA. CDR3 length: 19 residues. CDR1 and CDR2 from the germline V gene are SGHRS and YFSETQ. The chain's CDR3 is CASSLEVRTSRSSYNEQFF.

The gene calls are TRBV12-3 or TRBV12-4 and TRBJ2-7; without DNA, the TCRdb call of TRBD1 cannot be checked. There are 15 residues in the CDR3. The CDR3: CASSPPGQGKMQQYF.

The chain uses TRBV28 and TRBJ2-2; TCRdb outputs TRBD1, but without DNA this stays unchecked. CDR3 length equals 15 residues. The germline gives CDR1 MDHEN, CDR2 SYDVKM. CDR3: CASSSGTRVSGELFF.